This paragraph reports one T cell receptor beta chain. What it binds is unknown. The sample originates from a study of T cells after posttransplantation cyclophosphamide. Study-wide points: Skin or GI-infiltrating T cells shared few TRB sequences with blood. Later blood repertoires were often dominated by clones from the donor CD8+ memory compartment.

The V end lost 1 base, the J end lost 7 bases, and 10 bases lay between the germline ends. CDR3 length: 14 residues. Looked up from germline, CDR1 is LNHDA and CDR2 is SQIVND (reference sequence). Profiled with immunoSEQ multiplex PCR; TCRdb holds only in-frame clones, not every one. In the table there are tens of thousands of clones, approximately 94% of which are singletons. The V and J genes are TRBV19 and TRBJ1-4, with D tentatively TRBD1 (5 bases). The TCR originated in a young woman in good health and a related stem cell transplant donor. Sequencing was performed on PBMCs. CDR3 in DNA: TGTGCCAGTAGTATAGGCAGAGACAGTGAAAAACTGTTTTTT. Residues: CASSIGRDSEKLFF.